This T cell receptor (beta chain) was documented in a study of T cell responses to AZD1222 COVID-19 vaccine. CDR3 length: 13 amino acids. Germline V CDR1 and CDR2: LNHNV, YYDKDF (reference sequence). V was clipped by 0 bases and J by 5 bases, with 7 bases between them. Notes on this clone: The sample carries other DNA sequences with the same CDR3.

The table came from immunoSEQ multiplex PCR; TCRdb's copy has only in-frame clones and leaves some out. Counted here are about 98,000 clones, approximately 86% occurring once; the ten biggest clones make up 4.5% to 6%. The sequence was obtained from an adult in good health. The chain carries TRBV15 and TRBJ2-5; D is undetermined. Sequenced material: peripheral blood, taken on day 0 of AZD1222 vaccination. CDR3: CATSRDPGETQYF. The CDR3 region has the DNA TGTGCCACCAGCAGAGATCCCGGGGAGACCCAGTACTTC.